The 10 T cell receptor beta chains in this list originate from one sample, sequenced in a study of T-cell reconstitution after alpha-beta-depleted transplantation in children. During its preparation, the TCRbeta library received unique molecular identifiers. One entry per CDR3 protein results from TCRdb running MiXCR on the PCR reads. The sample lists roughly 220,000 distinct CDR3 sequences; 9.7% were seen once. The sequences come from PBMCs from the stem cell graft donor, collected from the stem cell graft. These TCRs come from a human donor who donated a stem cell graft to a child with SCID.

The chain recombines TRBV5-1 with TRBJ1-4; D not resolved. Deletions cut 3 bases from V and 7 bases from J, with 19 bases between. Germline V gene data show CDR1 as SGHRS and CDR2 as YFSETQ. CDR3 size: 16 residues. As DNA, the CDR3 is TGCGCCAGCAGCTCGGGTACCGGGGTCGAGATTGAAAAACTGTTTTTT. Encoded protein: CASSSGTGVEIEKLFF.

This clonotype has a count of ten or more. CDR3 bases: TGTGCCAGCAGTTTACCCCTCGGGGGAATGGGTGAAAAACTGTTTTTT. This gives the protein CASSLPLGGMGEKLFF. The chain joins TRBV28 to TRBJ1-4, with D perhaps matching TRBD1 (5 bases). The germline V gene has CDR1 MDHEN and CDR2 SYDVKM. This CDR3 is 16 amino acids long. Trimming cost V 2 bases and J 7 bases, with 17 bases left between them.

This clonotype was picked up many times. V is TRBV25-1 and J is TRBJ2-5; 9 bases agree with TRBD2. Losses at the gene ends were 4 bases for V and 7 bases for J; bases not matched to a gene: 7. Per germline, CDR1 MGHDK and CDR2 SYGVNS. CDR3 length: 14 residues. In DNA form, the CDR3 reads TGTGCCAGCAGTGGCCTAGCGGGGTCCGGGACCCAGTACTTC. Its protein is CASSGLAGSGTQYF.

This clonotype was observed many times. As DNA, the CDR3 is TGTGCCAGCAGCAGTGACAGGGGGCTAGGAGGCTACACCTTC. Its protein is CASSSDRGLGGYTF. The rearrangement uses TRBV6-1 and TRBJ1-2, with 10 nucleotides matching TRBD1. V gave up 6 bases and J gave up 8 bases; unmatched junction bases: 9. This CDR3 comprises 14 residues. Germline V gene lookup returns CDR1 MNHNS and CDR2 SASEGT.

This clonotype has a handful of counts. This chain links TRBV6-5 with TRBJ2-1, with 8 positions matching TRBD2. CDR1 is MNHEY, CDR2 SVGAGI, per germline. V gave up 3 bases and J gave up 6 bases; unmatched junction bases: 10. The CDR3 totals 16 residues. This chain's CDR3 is CASSYQRAGAGNEQFF. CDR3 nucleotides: TGTGCCAGCAGTTATCAACGAGCGGGGGCCGGCAATGAGCAGTTCTTC.

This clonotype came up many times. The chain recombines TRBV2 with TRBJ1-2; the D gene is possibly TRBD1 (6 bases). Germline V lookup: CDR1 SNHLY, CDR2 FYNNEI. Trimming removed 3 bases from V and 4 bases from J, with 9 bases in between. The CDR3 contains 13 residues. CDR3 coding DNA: TGTGCCAGCAGTGACCAGGGGTCCTATGGCTACACCTTC. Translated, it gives CASSDQGSYGYTF.

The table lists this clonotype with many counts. The CDR3: CASSPLDRGWNEQFF. CDR3 bases: TGTGCCAGCTCACCTTTGGACAGGGGTTGGAATGAGCAGTTCTTC. The chain combines TRBV18 with TRBJ2-1; TRBD1 agrees at 9 bases. The CDR3 extends over 15 amino acids. V shed 3 bases, J shed 7 bases, and the junction held 7 bases outside the gene matches. In germline, CDR1 is KGHSH, CDR2 LQKENI.

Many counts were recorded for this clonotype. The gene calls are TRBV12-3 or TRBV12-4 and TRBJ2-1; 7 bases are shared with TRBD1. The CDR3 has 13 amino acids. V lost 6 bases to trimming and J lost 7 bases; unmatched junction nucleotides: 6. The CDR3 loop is CASSPGQNNEQFF. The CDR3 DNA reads TGTGCCAGCAGCCCGGGACAGAATAATGAGCAGTTCTTC.

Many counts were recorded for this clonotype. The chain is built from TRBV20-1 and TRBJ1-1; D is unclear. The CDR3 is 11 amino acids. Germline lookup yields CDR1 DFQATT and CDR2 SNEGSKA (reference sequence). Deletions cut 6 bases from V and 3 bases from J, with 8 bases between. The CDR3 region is CSAIQHTEAFF. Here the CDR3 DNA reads TGCAGTGCGATACAGCACACTGAAGCTTTCTTT.

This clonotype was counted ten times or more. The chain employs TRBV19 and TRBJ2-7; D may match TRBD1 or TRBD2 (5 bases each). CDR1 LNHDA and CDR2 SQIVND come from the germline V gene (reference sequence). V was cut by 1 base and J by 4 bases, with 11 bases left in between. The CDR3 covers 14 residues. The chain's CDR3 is CASSIGGTGYEQYF. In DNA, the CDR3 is TGTGCCAGTAGTATAGGAGGGACGGGTTACGAGCAGTACTTC.